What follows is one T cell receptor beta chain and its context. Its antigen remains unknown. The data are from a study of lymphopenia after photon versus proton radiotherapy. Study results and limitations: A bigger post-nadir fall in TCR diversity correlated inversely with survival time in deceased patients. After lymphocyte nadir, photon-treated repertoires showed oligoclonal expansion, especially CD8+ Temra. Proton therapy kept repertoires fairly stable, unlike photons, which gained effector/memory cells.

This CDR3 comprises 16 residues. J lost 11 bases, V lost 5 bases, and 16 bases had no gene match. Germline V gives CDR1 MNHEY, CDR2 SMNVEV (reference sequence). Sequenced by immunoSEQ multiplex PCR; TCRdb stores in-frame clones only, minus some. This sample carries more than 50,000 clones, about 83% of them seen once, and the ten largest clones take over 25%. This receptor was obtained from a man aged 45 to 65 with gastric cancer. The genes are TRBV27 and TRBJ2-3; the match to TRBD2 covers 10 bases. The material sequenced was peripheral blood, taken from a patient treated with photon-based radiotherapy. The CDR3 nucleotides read TGTGCCAGCAGTCCGGGCTCTAGCGGGAGAGCCCTCGGGCAGTATTTT. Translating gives CASSPGSSGRALGQYF.